This T cell receptor beta chain was sequenced during a study of T cells in Graves' hyperthyroidism and ophthalmopathy. Uncontrolled infections, other autoimmune diseases, pregnancy or lactation led to exclusion of patients. Germline V lookup: CDR1 LNHDA, CDR2 SQIVND (reference sequence). This CDR3 contains 14 residues. V was pared by 5 bases and J by 8 bases, with 10 bases of the junction left unmatched. The source material, RNA transcripts, was used to amplify TCR beta CDR3 regions. The HTBI primer set was used in a first-round RT-PCR of the TCR CDR3. TCRdb reanalysed the multiplex PCR reads using MiXCR and keeps one entry per CDR3 protein. The top ten hold 6.5% to 9% of the sample, which has 640,000 or so distinct CDR3 sequences, around 14% seen once. This clonotype was seen ten or more times.

V usage is TRBV19 and J usage is TRBJ1-2, with 8 bases lining up with TRBD1. This sequence originates from a woman in her late teens or twenties with Graves' ophthalmopathy. The sample was blood. The CDR3 here is CASSLTGQGGGYTF. In DNA form, the CDR3 reads TGTGCCAGTAGTCTCACCGGACAGGGCGGCGGCTACACCTTC.